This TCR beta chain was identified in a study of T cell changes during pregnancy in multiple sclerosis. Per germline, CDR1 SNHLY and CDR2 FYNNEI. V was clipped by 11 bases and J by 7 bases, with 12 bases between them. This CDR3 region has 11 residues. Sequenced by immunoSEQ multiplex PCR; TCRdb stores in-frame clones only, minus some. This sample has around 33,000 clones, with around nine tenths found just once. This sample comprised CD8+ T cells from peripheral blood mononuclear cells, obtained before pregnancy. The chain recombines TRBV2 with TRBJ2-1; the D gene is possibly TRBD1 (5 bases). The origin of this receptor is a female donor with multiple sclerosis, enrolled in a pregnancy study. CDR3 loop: CAFTPGNEQFF. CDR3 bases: TGTGCCTTTACCCCAGGGAATGAGCAGTTCTTC.